The rows below give T cell receptor beta chains drawn from one sample of a study of blood T cell repertoires in COVID-19. Using immunoSEQ multiplex PCR, the repertoire was profiled, and TCRdb retains in-frame clones only, with some absent. This table holds around 97,000 clones, about 90% found once. The sequencing input was peripheral blood. The receptors originated from a human donor in a cohort sampled during active COVID-19. The conserved cysteine and the conserved F or W are not part of the CDR3 here.

j_gene: TRBJ2-7; v_gene: TRBV18; CDR3aa: ASTEGVLFPYEQY
j_gene: TRBJ2-7; v_gene: TRBV7-2; CDR3aa: ASSLEVAGGGEQY
j_gene: TRBJ1-1; v_gene: TRBV7-9; CDR3aa: ASSFGGKNTEAF
j_gene: TRBJ2-5; v_gene: TRBV18; CDR3aa: ASSQSSGEETQY
j_gene: TRBJ2-3; v_gene: TRBV30; CDR3aa: AWVTSGGFDTQY
j_gene: TRBJ2-5; v_gene: TRBV5-1; CDR3aa: ASSYRDRGLETQY
j_gene: TRBJ2-1; v_gene: TRBV11-3; CDR3aa: ASSYRTSGGAGYNEQF
j_gene: TRBJ1-5; v_gene: TRBV19; CDR3aa: ASSSLSQNRVVKQPQH
j_gene: TRBJ2-1; v_gene: TRBV6-4; CDR3aa: ASSDSAGGVDEQF
j_gene: TRBJ2-7; v_gene: TRBV19; CDR3aa: ASSMTSGNYEQY
j_gene: TRBJ2-3; v_gene: TRBV18; CDR3aa: ASSHGLAGGPSTDTQY
j_gene: TRBJ2-1; v_gene: TRBV18; CDR3aa: ASSPLSYSGSGRGEQF
j_gene: TRBJ2-7; v_gene: TRBV6-5; CDR3aa: ASTGQTSYEQY
j_gene: TRBJ1-3; v_gene: TRBV5-1; CDR3aa: ASSLQQIVSGNTIY
j_gene: TRBJ2-2; v_gene: TRBV7-9; CDR3aa: ASSLSAPAGELF
j_gene: TRBJ1-5; v_gene: TRBV19; CDR3aa: ASRTPGNQPQH
j_gene: TRBJ1-2; v_gene: TRBV9; CDR3aa: ASTLGQGVDGYT
j_gene: TRBJ1-1; v_gene: TRBV29-1; CDR3aa: SVEDFRRGTEAF
j_gene: TRBJ1-1; v_gene: TRBV6-2/TRBV6-3; CDR3aa: ASSTWGGTEAF
j_gene: TRBJ1-1; v_gene: TRBV6-5; CDR3aa: ASIPGGNTEAF
j_gene: TRBJ1-6; v_gene: TRBV2; CDR3aa: ASSGQGGSPLH
j_gene: TRBJ2-6; v_gene: TRBV30; CDR3aa: AWRRDRKFLGANVLT
j_gene: TRBJ1-1; v_gene: TRBV7-8; CDR3aa: ASSFGGVDTEAF
j_gene: TRBJ1-6; v_gene: TRBV5-1; CDR3aa: ASSLTDRGLSYNSPLH
j_gene: TRBJ2-7; v_gene: TRBV5-6; CDR3aa: ASSWGGDFYEQY
j_gene: TRBJ2-1; v_gene: TRBV7-2; CDR3aa: ASSLVPTGGNEQF
j_gene: TRBJ2-3; v_gene: TRBV5-1; CDR3aa: ASSPTTSGLTDTQY
j_gene: TRBJ1-4; v_gene: TRBV7-2; CDR3aa: ASTLPTGRGKLF
j_gene: TRBJ2-7; v_gene: TRBV4-3; CDR3aa: ASSQGGGGPHEQY
j_gene: TRBJ1-2; v_gene: TRBV7-9; CDR3aa: ASSLGTGGQGYT
j_gene: TRBJ2-7; v_gene: TRBV5-1; CDR3aa: ASSLDRGGPSEQY
j_gene: TRBJ2-7; v_gene: TRBV5-4; CDR3aa: ASSSTGSYEQY
j_gene: TRBJ2-3; v_gene: TRBV10-1; CDR3aa: ASSDDYFTDTQY
j_gene: TRBJ1-3; v_gene: TRBV7-6; CDR3aa: ASSRPGNTIY
j_gene: TRBJ2-1; v_gene: TRBV7-3; CDR3aa: ASSTSGGATYNEQF
j_gene: TRBJ2-6; v_gene: TRBV18; CDR3aa: ASSPDRAGANVLT
j_gene: TRBJ2-1; v_gene: TRBV3-1/TRBV3-2; CDR3aa: ASSPVRGGLFYNEQF
j_gene: TRBJ2-7; v_gene: TRBV3-1/TRBV3-2; CDR3aa: ASSHGTGVYEQY
j_gene: TRBJ2-5; v_gene: TRBV11-3; CDR3aa: ASSGQGRTQY
j_gene: TRBJ1-5; v_gene: TRBV2; CDR3aa: ASGWGTGGNQPQH
j_gene: TRBJ2-1; v_gene: TRBV9; CDR3aa: ASSYSGRAGNEQF
j_gene: TRBJ2-7; v_gene: TRBV19; CDR3aa: AKGATCEQY
j_gene: TRBJ2-1; v_gene: TRBV4-3; CDR3aa: ASSQGTERPDNEQF
j_gene: TRBJ2-2; v_gene: TRBV18; CDR3aa: ASSGTRHTGELF
j_gene: TRBJ1-3; v_gene: TRBV9; CDR3aa: ASSVAEGLGNTIY
j_gene: TRBJ1-2; v_gene: TRBV9; CDR3aa: ASSGGPDRGRNYGYT
j_gene: TRBJ1-3; v_gene: TRBV28; CDR3aa: ASHPPGGSGNTIY